The TCR beta chain described here comes from a study of control samples from healthy donors and cancer patients. Sequenced by immunoSEQ multiplex PCR; TCRdb stores in-frame clones only, minus some. The data hold about 86,000 clones, with roughly 91% observed a single time. The sample consisted of PBMCs. The origin of this receptor is a woman aged 45-60 years with colorectal cancer.

DNA for the CDR3: TGCGCCAGCAGCCCGGGGGGGCAGGGGGCGCCGAACACTGAAGCTTTCTTT. This gives the protein CASSPGGQGAPNTEAFF. V gene TRBV5-1 combines with J gene TRBJ1-1, with 8 positions matching TRBD1. The CDR3 totals 17 residues. V lost 4 bases and J lost 1; bases outside the gene matches: 12. CDR1 and CDR2 from the germline V gene are SGHRS and YFSETQ.